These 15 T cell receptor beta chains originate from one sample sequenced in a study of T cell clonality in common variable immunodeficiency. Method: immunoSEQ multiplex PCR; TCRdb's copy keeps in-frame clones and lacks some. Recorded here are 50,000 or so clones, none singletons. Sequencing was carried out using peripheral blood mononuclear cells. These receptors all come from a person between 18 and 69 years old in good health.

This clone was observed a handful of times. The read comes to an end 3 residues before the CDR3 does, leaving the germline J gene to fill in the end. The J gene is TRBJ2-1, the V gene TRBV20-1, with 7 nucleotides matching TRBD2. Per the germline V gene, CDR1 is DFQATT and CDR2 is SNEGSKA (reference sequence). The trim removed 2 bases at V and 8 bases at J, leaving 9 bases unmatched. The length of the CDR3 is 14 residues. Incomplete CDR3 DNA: TGCAGTGCTAGACCCGGGGGACTAAGGGATGAG. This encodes CSARPGGLRDE. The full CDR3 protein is CSARPGGLRDEQFF.

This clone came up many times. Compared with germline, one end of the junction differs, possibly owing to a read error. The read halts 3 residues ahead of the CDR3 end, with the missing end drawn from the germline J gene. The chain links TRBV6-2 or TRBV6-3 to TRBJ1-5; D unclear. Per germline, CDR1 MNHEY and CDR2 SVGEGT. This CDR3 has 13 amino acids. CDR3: CASRYSGNQPQHF. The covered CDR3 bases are TGTGCCAGCAGATACTCGGGCAACCAGCCC.

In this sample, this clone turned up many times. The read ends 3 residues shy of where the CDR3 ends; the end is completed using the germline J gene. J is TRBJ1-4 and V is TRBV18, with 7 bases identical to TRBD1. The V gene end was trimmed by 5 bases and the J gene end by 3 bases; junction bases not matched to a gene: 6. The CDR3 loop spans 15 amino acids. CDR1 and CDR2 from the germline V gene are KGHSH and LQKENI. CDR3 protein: CASSEGAIPNEKLFF. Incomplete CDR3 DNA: TGTGCCAGCTCAGAGGGGGCGATCCCTAATGAAAAA.

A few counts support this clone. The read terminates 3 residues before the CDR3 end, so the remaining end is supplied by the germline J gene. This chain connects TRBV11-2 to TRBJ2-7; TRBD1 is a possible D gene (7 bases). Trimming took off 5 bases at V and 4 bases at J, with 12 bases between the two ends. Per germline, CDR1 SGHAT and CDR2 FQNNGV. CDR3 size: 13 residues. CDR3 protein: CASSHPGGYEQYF. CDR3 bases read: TGTGCCAGCAGCCATCCAGGGGGGTACGAG.

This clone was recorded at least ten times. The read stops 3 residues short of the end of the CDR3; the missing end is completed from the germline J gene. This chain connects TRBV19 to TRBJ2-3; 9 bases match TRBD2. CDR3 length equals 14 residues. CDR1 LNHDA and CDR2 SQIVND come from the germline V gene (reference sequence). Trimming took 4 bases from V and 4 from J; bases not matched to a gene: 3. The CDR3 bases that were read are TGTGCCAGTAGTACGGGACTAGCAGCAGATACG. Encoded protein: CASSTGLAADT. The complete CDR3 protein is CASSTGLAADTQYF. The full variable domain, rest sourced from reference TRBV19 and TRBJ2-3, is DGGITQSPKYLFRKEGQNVTLSCEQNLNHDAMYWYRQDPGQGLRLIYYSQIVNDFQKGDIAEGYSVSREKKESFPLTVTSAQKNPTAFYLCASSTGLAADTQYFGPGTRLTVL.

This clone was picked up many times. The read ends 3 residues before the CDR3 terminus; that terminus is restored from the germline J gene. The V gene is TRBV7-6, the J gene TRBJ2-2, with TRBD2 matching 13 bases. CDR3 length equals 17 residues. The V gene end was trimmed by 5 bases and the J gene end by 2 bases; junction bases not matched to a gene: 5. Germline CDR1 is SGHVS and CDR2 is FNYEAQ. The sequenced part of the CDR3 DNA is TGTGCCAGCAGCAACAGACTAGCGGGAGGAAACACCGGGGAG. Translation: CASSNRLAGGNTGE. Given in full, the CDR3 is CASSNRLAGGNTGELFF.

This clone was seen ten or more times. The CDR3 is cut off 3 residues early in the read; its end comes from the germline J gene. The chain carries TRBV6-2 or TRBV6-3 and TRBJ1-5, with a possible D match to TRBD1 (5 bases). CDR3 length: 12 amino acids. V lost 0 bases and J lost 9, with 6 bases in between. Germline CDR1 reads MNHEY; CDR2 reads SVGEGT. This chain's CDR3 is CASSYSGGPQHF. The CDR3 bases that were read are TGTGCCAGCAGTTACTCGGGGGGGCCC.

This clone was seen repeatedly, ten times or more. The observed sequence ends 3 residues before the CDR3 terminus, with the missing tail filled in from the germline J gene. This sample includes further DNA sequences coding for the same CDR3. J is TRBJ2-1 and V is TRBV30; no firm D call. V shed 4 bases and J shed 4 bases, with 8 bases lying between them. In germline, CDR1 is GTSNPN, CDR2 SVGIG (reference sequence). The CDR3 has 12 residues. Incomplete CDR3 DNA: TGTGCCTGGATGCCGGTTTACAATGAG. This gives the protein CAWMPVYNE. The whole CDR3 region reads CAWMPVYNEQFF.

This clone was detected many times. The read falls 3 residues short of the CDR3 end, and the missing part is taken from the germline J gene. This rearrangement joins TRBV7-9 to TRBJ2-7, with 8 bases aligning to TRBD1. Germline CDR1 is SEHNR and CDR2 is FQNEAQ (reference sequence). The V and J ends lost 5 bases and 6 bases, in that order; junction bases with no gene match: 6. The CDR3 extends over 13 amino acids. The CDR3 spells CASSLQGAAEQYF. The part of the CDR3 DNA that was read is TGTGCCAGCAGCCTTCAGGGGGCCGCCGAG.

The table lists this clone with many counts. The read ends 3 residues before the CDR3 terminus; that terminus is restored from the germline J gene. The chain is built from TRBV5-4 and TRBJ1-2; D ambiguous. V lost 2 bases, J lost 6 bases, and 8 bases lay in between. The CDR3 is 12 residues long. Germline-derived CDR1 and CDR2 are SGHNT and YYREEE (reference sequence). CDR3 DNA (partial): TGTGCCAGCAGCTTTATATCGGATGGC. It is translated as CASSFISDG. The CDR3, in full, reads CASSFISDGYTF.

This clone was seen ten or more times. The CDR3 DNA, read in part, is TGTGCCAGCCGCACGCCGGGTATGGCTGGAAACACC. Translation gives CASRTPGMAGNT. In full, the CDR3 reads CASRTPGMAGNTIYF. The V and J genes are TRBV18 and TRBJ1-3; D is unclear. The sequence runs out 3 residues before the end of the CDR3; the remainder is reconstructed from the germline J gene. Trimming stripped 8 bases from V and 2 bases from J, with 16 bases between. Germline CDR1 KGHSH, CDR2 LQKENI. The CDR3 is 15 residues long.

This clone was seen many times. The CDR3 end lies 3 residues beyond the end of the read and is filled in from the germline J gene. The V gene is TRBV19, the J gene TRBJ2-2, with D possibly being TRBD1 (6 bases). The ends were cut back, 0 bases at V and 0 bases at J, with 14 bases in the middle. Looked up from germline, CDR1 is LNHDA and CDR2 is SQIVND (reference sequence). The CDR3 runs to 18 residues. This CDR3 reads CASSIERDRWSNTGELFF. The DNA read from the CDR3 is TGTGCCAGTAGTATAGAAAGAGACAGGTGGTCGAACACCGGGGAG. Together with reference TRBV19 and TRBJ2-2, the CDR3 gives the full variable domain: DGGITQSPKYLFRKEGQNVTLSCEQNLNHDAMYWYRQDPGQGLRLIYYSQIVNDFQKGDIAEGYSVSREKKESFPLTVTSAQKNPTAFYLCASSIERDRWSNTGELFFGEGSRLTVL.

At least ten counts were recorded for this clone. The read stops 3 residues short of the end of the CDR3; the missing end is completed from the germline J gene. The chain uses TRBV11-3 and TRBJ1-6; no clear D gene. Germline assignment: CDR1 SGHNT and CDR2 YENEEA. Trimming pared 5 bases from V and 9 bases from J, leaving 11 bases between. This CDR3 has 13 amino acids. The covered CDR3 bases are TGTGCCAGCAGCGCGGGCCCTTCTTCACCC. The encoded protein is CASSAGPSSP. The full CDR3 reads CASSAGPSSPLHF.

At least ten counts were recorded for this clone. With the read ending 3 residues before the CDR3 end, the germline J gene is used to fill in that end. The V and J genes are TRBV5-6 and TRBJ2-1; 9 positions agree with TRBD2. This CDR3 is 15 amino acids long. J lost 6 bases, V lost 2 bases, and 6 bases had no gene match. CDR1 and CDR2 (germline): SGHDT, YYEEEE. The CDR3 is CASSFLAGVGNEQFF. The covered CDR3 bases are TGTGCCAGCAGCTTTTTAGCGGGAGTGGGCAATGAG.

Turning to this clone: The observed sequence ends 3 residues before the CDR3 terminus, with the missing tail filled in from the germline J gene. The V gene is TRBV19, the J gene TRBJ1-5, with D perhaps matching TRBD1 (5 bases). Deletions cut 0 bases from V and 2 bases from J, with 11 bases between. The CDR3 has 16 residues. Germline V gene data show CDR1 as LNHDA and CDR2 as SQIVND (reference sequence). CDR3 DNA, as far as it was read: TGTGCCAGTAGTATAGACAGGGAATTTGGCAATCAGCCC. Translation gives CASSIDREFGNQP. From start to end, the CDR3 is CASSIDREFGNQPQHF.